This record concerns one T cell receptor (beta chain) sequence. Original processing methods: By means of reference gene primer amplification, nucleated cell counts were estimated. The protocol was immunoSEQ multiplex PCR, while the TCRdb copy is restricted to in-frame clones and leaves out a portion. The DNA was the basis for D and trimming; V, J and clone size are from that table. Of fewer than 250,000 clones listed, 86% are singletons. The CDR3 extends over 12 amino acids. Germline-derived CDR1 and CDR2 are MNHEY and SMNVEV (reference sequence). V lost 7 bases and J lost 4, with 8 bases in between. Clinical history reported by participants formed the basis on which cohorts were assigned. The data derive from a study of blood T cell repertoires in COVID-19. As for the study in general: Italy, Spain and the United States were the sources of the convalescent and acute COVID-19 samples. PBMCs, B-cell-depleted T cells, or T cells provided the cDNA or gDNA that made up the material.

The chain has TRBV27 and TRBJ1-5; TRBD1 is a possible D gene (5 bases). This clonotype was sampled from a woman aged 40 to 50 with acute COVID-19. The sequencing sample was made of PBMCs or T cells enriched from blood (not recorded which). The CDR3 DNA follows: TGTGCCAGCAAGACAGCAAATCAGCCCCAGCATTTT. This codes for CASKTANQPQHF.